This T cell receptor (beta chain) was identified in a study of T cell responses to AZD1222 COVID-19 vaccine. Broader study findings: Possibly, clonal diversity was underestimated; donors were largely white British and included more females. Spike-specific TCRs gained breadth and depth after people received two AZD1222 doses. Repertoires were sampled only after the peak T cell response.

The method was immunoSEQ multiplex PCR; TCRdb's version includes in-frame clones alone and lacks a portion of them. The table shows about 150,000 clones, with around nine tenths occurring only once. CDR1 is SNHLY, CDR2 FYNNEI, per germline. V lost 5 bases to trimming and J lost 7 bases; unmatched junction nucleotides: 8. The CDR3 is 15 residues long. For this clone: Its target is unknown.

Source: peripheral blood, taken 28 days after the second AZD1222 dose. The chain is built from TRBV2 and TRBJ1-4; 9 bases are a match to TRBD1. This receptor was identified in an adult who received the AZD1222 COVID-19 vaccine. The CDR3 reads CASSSQGQGTEKLFF. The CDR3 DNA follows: TGTGCCAGCAGTAGCCAAGGACAGGGGACTGAAAAACTGTTTTTT.